The rows below give T cell receptor beta chains drawn from one sample of a study of high-grade serous ovarian cancer treatment subgroups. Clones were sequenced by immunoSEQ multiplex PCR, and TCRdb holds only the in-frame ones, with some missing. This table has about 16,000 clones, 70% to 90% appearing once. The sample consisted of tumor tissue. The receptors stem from a human donor with high-grade serous ovarian cancer. Each CDR3 is given with its conserved first and last residue. A D gene is named only where the DNA matches it firmly.

D gene | J gene | V gene | CDR3 length | CDR3 protein
. | TRBJ2-1 | TRBV29-1 | 14 | CSVEAESSYNEQFF
. | TRBJ2-1 | TRBV18 | 13 | CASSPPRGGEQFF
TRBD1 | TRBJ2-5 | TRBV11-2 | 15 | CASSFGTGGRETQYF
TRBD2 | TRBJ2-7 | TRBV7-9 | 13 | CASSRGLAYEQYF
. | TRBJ1-1 | TRBV7-6 | 14 | CASSLVGENTEAFF
TRBD2 | TRBJ2-5 | TRBV9 | 16 | CASSVAVSGGQETQYF
. | TRBJ1-1 | TRBV18 | 15 | CASSPLDGEGTEAFF
. | TRBJ2-3 | TRBV11-2 | 14 | CASSLWGAGGTQYF
. | TRBJ2-3 | TRBV11-2 | 14 | CASRSWGGTDTQYF
. | TRBJ2-1 | TRBV7-3 | 15 | CASSLTGGSSNEQFF
. | TRBJ1-1 | TRBV2 | 14 | CASSEVMMGTEAFF
. | TRBJ1-3 | TRBV7-9 | 15 | CASSLEGRSGNTIYF
. | TRBJ2-7 | TRBV6-6 | 13 | CASSYEGNYEQYF
TRBD1 | TRBJ1-2 | TRBV27 | 13 | CASGDRVNHGYTF
TRBD1 | TRBJ1-5 | TRBV6-1 | 15 | CASRVTGGRNQPQHF
TRBD2 | TRBJ2-1 | TRBV7-3 | 17 | CASSRLAGGRVENEQFF
TRBD1 | TRBJ1-1 | TRBV25-1 | 14 | CASRSMGTAAEAFF
. | TRBJ2-5 | TRBV18 | 14 | CASSPGAYRATQYF
. | TRBJ1-1 | TRBV28 | 14 | CASSLFRGNTEAFF
. | TRBJ2-7 | TRBV19 | 15 | CASKRYRDGSYEQYF
. | TRBJ1-1 | TRBV5-1 | 14 | CASSLQGVGTEAFF
. | TRBJ2-7 | TRBV5-3 | 15 | CARSFGRAHHYEQYF
. | TRBJ2-5 | TRBV6-5 | 15 | CASSYSQATLETQYF
. | TRBJ1-5 | TRBV12-2 | 15 | CASRLKDSVNQPQHF
. | TRBJ1-2 | TRBV2 | 14 | CASSEVVQFYGYTF
TRBD1 | TRBJ2-5 | TRBV11-2 | 15 | CASSLGQGGVETQYF
TRBD1 | TRBJ1-5 | TRBV5-1 | 14 | CASSIGQGNQPQHF
. | TRBJ2-7 | TRBV5-1 | 13 | CASSADSSYEQYF
TRBD1 | TRBJ1-2 | TRBV29-1 | 13 | CSAQRGQGYGYTF
. | TRBJ2-7 | TRBV13 | 23 | CASSSALGVGGPFLKKRANEQYF
TRBD2 | TRBJ2-7 | TRBV7-9 | 17 | CASSAMPQTSGFLEQYF
. | TRBJ2-3 | TRBV4-1 | 13 | CASSQIGTYTQYF
TRBD2 | TRBJ2-3 | TRBV5-4 | 15 | CASRPLAGTADTQYF
. | TRBJ1-1 | TRBV14 | 13 | CASSQEMNTEAFF
. | TRBJ2-7 | TRBV9 | 15 | CASSVEGTPSGEQYF
TRBD1 | TRBJ2-7 | TRBV6-5 | 15 | CASSYSRGLGYEQYF
. | TRBJ2-2 | TRBV11-3 | 12 | CASRGDDGELFF